This T cell receptor beta chain stems from a study of Tregs in tolerant kidney transplant recipients. Assay: immunoSEQ multiplex PCR; the TCRdb copy retains only in-frame clones and omits some. The repertoire includes under 100,000 clones, roughly 92% of them detected once, and roughly 4.7% sits in the top ten. Thawed PBMCs were FACS-sorted into unstimulated CD4+CD25+CD127- regulatory T cells, CD4+CD25- non-regulatory cells, CD4 and CD8 cells. The TCR comes from a human donor in good health. The sequencing sample was made of CD8+ T cells from blood.

The CDR3 reads CASSQQGLYGYTF. The CDR3 DNA sequence: TGTGCCAGCTCCCAACAGGGACTCTATGGCTACACCTTC. This rearrangement joins TRBV5-6 to TRBJ1-2, with D possibly being TRBD1 (6 bases). V shed 7 bases and J shed 4 bases, with 14 bases lying between them. Germline values: CDR1 SGHDT, CDR2 YYEEEE. This CDR3 has 13 residues.